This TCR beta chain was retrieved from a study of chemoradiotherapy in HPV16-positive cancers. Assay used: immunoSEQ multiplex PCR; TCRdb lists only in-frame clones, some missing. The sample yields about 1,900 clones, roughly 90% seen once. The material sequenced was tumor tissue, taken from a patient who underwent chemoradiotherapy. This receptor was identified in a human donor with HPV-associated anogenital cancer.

CDR3: CASSSPREGYNEQFF. CDR3 DNA: TGTGCCAGCAGCAGCCCACGGGAGGGTTACAATGAGCAGTTCTTC. The rearrangement joins TRBV5-4 to TRBJ2-1, with 8 positions matching TRBD2. CDR1 is SGHNT, CDR2 YYREEE, per germline (reference sequence). V lost 4 bases to trimming and J lost 4 bases; unmatched junction nucleotides: 7. This CDR3 contains 15 residues.